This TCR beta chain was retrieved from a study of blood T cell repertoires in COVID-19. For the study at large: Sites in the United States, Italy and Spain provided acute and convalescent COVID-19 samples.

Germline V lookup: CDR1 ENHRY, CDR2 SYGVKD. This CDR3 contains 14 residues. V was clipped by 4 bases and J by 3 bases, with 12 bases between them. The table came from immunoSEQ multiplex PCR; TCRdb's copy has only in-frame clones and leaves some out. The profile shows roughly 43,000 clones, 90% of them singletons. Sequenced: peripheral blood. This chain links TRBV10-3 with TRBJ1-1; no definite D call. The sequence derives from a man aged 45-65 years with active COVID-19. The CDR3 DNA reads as TGTGCCATCAGTGTTAGCTTTGACTACACTGAAGCTTTCTTT. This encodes CAISVSFDYTEAFF.